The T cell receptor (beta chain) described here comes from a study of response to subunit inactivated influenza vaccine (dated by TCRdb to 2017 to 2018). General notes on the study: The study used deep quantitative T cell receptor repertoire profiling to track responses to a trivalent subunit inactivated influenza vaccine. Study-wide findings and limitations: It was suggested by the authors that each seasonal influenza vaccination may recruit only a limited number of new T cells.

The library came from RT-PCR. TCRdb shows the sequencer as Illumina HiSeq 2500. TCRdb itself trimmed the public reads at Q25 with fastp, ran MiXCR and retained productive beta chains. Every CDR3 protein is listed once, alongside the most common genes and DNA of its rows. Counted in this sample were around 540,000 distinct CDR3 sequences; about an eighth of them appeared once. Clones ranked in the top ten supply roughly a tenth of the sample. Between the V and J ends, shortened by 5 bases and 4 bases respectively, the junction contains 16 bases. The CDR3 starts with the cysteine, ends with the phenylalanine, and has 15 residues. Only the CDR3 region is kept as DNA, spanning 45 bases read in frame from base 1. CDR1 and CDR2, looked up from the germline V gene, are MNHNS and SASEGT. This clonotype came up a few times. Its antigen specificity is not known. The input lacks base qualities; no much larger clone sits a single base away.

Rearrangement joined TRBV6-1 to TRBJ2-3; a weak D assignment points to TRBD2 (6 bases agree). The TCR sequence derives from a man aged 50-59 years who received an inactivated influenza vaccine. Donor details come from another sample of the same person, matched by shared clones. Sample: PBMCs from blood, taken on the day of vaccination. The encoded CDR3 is CASSQRLVGPDTQYF. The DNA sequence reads TGTGCCAGCAGTCAACGACTAGTAGGCCCAGATACGCAGTATTTT.